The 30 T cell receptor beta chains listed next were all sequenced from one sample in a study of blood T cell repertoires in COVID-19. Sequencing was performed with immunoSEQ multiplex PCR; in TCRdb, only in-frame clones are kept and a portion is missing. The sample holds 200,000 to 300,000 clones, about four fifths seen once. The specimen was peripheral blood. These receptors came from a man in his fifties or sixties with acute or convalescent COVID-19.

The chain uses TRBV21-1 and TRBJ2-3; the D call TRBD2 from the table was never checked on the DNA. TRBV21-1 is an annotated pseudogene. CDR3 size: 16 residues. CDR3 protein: CASSKGPAGNTDTQYF. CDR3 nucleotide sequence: TGTGCCAGCAGCAAAGGCCCAGCGGGAAACACAGATACGCAGTATTTT.

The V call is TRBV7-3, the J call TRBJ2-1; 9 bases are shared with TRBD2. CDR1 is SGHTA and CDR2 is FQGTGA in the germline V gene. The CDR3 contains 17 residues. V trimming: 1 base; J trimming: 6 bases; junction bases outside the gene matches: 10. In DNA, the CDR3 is TGTGCCAGCAGCTTAAGGCCCCCTGCGGGGGGGTTCAATGAGCAGTTCTTC. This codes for CASSLRPPAGGFNEQFF.

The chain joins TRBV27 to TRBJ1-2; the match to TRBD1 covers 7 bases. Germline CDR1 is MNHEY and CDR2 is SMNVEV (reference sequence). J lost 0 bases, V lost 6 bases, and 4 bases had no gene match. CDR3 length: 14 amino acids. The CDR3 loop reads CASRQQGTNYGYTF. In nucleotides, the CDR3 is TGTGCCAGCAGACAACAGGGGACTAACTATGGCTACACCTTC.

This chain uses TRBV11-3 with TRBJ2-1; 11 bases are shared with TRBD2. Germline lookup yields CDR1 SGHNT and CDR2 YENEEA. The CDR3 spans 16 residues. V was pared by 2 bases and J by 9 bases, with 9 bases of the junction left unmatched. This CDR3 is CASSLSLAGGLVEQFF. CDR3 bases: TGTGCCAGCAGCTTAAGTTTAGCGGGGGGGCTTGTTGAGCAGTTCTTC.

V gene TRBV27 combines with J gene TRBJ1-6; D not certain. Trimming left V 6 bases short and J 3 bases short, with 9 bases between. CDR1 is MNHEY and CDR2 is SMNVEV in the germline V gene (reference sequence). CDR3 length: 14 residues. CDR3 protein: CASRSIYYNSPLHF. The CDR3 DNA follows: TGTGCCAGCAGGAGTATCTACTATAATTCACCCCTCCACTTT.

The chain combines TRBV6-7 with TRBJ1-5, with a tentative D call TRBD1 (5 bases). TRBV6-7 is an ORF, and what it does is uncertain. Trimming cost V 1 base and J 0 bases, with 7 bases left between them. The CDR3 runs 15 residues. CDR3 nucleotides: TGTGCCAGCAGTTACTTAGGGGATAGCAATCAGCCCCAGCATTTT. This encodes CASSYLGDSNQPQHF.

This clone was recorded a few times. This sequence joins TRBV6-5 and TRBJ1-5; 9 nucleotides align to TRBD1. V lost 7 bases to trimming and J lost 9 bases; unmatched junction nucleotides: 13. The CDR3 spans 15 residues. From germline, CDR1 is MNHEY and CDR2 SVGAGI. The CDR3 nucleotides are TGTGCCAGCATCACCTCGGACAGGGGATGGGGGCCCCAGCATTTT. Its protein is CASITSDRGWGPQHF.

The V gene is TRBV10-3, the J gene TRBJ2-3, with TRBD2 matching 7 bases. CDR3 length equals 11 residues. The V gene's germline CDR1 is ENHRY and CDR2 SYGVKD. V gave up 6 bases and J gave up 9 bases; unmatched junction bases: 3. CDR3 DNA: TGTGCCATCAGCGGACTAGAAACGCAGTATTTT. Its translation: CAISGLETQYF.

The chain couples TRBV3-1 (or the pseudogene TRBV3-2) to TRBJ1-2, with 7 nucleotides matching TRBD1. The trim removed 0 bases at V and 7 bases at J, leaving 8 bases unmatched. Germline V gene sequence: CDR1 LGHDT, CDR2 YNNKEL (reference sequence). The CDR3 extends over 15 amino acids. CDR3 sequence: CASSQDFWAGGGYTF. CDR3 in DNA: TGTGCCAGCAGCCAAGATTTTTGGGCAGGGGGTGGCTACACCTTC.

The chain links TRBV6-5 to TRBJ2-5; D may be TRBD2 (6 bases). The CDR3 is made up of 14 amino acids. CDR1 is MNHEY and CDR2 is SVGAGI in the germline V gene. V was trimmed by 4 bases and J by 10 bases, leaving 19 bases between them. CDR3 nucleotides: TGTGCCAGCAGTTTTGCCGGGACTCCACATGTCCAGTACTTC. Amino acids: CASSFAGTPHVQYF.

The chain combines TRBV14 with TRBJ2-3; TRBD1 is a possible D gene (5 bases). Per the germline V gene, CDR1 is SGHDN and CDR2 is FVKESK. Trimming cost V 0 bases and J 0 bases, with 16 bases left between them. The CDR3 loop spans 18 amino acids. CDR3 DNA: TGTGCCAGCAGCCAAGATTACGCGGATGGGGCGAGCACAGATACGCAGTATTTT. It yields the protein CASSQDYADGASTDTQYF.

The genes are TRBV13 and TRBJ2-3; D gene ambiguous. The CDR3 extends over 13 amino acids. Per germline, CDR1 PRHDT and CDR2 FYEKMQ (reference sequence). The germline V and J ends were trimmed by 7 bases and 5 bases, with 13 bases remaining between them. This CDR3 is CASIGPVGDTQYF. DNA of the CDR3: TGTGCCAGCATTGGGCCCGTTGGAGATACGCAGTATTTT.

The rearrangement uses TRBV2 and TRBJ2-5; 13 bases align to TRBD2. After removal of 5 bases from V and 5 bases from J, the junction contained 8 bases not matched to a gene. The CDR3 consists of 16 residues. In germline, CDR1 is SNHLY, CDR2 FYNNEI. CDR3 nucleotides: TGTGCCAGCAGTATGACTAGCGGGAGGTCAGGGGAGACCCAGTACTTC. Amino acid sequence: CASSMTSGRSGETQYF.

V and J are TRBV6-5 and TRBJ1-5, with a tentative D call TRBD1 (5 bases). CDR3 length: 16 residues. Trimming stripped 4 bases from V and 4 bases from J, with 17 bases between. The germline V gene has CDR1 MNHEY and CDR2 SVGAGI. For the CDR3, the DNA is TGTGCCAGCAGTTCCCAGAAAGGGGCTAGGAATCAGCCCCAGCATTTT. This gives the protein CASSSQKGARNQPQHF.

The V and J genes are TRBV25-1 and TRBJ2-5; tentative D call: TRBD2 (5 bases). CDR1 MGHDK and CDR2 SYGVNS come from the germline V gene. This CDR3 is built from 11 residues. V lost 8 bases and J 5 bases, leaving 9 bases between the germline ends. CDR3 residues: CASSGWETQYF. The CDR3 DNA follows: TGTGCCAGCTCGGGGTGGGAGACCCAGTACTTC.

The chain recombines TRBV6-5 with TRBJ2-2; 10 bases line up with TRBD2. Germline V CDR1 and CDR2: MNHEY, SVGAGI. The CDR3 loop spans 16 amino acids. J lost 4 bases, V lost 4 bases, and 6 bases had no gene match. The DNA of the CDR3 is TGTGCCAGCAGTTCCCCCACTAGCGGGGTCACCGGGGAGCTGTTTTTT. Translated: CASSSPTSGVTGELFF.

The CDR3 loop reads CASSEGTGGVYNEQFF. DNA of the CDR3: TGTGCCAGCAGTGAGGGGACAGGGGGCGTCTACAATGAGCAGTTCTTC. V is TRBV6-4 and J is TRBJ2-1, with 12 nucleotides matching TRBD1. The germline V gene has CDR1 MRHNA and CDR2 SNTAGT. V lost 3 bases to trimming and J lost 3 bases; unmatched junction nucleotides: 3. This CDR3 is 16 amino acids long.

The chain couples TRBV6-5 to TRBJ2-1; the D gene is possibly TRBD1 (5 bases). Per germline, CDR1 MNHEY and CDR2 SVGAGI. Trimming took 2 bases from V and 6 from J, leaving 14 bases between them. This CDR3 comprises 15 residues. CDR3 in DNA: TGTGCCAGCAGTTACGGGGCGGTAGGGGTCAATGAGCAGTTCTTC. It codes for CASSYGAVGVNEQFF.

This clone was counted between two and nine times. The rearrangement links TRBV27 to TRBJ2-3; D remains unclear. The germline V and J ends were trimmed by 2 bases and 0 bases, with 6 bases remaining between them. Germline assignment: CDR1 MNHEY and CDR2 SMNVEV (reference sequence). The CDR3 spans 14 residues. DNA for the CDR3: TGTGCCAGCAGTTTAGGCGGAAGCACAGATACGCAGTATTTT. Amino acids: CASSLGGSTDTQYF.

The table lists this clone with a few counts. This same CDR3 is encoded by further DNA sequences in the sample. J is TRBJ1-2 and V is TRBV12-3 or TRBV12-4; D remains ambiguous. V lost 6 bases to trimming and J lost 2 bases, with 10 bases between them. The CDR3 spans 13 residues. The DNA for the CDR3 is TGTGCCAGCAGGGAGACGGCAAACTATGGCTACACCTTC. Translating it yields CASRETANYGYTF.

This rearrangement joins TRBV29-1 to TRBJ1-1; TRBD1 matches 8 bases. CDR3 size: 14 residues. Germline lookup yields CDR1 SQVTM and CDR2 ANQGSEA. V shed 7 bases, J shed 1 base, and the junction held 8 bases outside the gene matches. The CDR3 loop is CSALGQAGNTEAFF. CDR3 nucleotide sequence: TGCAGCGCCCTGGGACAGGCCGGGAACACTGAAGCTTTCTTT.

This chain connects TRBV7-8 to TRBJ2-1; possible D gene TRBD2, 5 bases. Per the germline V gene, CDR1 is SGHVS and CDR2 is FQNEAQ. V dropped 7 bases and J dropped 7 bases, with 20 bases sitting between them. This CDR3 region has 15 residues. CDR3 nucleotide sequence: TGTGCCAGCATTTTGTCTGGGGTAGCGCGGAATGAGCAGTTCTTC. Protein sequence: CASILSGVARNEQFF.

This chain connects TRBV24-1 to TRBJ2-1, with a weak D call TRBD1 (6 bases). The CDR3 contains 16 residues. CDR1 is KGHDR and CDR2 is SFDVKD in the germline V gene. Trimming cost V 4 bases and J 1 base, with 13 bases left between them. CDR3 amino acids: CATSDAGQTSYNEQFF. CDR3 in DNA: TGTGCCACCAGTGACGCAGGACAGACGTCCTACAATGAGCAGTTCTTC.

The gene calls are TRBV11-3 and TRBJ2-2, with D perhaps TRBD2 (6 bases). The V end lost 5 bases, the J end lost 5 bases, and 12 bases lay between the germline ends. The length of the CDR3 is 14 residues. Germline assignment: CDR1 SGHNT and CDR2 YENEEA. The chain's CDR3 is CASSHNGRTGELFF. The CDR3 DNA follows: TGTGCCAGCAGCCACAATGGGAGGACCGGGGAGCTGTTTTTT. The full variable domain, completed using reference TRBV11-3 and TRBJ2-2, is EAGVVQSPRYKIIEKKQPVAFWCNPISGHNTLYWYLQNLGQGPELLIRYENEEAVDDSQLPKDRFSAERLKGVDSTLKIQPAELGDSAVYLCASSHNGRTGELFFGEGSRLTVL.

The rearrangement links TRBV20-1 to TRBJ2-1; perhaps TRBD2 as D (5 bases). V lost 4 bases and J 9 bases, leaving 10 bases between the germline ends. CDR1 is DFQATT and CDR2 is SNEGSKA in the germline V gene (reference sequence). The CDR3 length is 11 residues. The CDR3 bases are TGCAGTGCTAAGACGGGGTTTGAGCAGTTCTTC. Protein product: CSAKTGFEQFF.

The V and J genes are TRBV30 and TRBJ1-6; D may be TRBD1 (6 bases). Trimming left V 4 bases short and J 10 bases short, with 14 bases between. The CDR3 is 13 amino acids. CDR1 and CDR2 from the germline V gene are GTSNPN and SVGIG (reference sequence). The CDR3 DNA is TGTGCCTGGACGTGGGGGCTCAGATCACCCCTCCACTTT. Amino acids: CAWTWGLRSPLHF.

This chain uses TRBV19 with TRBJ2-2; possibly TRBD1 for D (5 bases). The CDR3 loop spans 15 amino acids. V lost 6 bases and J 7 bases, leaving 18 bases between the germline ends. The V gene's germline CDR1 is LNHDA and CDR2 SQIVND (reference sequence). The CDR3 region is CASRVDRSFGGELFF. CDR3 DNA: TGTGCCAGTAGGGTCGACAGATCATTTGGCGGGGAGCTGTTTTTT.

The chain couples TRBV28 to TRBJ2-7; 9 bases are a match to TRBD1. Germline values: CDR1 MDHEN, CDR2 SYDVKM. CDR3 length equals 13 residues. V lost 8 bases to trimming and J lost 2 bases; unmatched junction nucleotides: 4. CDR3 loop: CASSGQGPYEQYF. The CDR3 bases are TGTGCCAGCTCGGGACAGGGTCCCTACGAGCAGTACTTC. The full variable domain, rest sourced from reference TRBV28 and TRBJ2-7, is DVKVTQSSRYLVKRTGEKVFLECVQDMDHENMFWYRQDPGLGLRLIYFSYDVKMKEKGDIPEGYSVSREKKERFSLILESASTNQTSMYLCASSGQGPYEQYFGPGTRLTVT.

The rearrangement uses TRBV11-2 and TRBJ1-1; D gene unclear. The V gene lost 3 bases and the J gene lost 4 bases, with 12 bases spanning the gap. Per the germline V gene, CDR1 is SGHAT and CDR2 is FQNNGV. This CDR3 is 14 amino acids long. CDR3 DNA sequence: TGTGCCAGCAGCTTTGGTGTGTTCAGCACTGAAGCTTTCTTT. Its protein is CASSFGVFSTEAFF. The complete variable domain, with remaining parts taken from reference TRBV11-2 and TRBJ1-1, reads EAGVAQSPRYKIIEKRQSVAFWCNPISGHATLYWYQQILGQGPKLLIQFQNNGVVDDSQLPKDRFSAERLKGVDSTLKIQPAKLEDSAVYLCASSFGVFSTEAFFGQGTRLTVV.

The CDR3 sequence: CASSLPDRGYNSPLHF. In nucleotides, the CDR3 is TGTGCCAGCAGCTTACCCGACAGGGGGTATAATTCACCCCTCCACTTT. The chain employs TRBV11-2 and TRBJ1-6; 9 bases align to TRBD1. CDR3 length: 16 amino acids. Germline CDR1 reads SGHAT; CDR2 reads FQNNGV. V lost 2 bases, J lost 4 bases, and 3 bases stayed unmatched.